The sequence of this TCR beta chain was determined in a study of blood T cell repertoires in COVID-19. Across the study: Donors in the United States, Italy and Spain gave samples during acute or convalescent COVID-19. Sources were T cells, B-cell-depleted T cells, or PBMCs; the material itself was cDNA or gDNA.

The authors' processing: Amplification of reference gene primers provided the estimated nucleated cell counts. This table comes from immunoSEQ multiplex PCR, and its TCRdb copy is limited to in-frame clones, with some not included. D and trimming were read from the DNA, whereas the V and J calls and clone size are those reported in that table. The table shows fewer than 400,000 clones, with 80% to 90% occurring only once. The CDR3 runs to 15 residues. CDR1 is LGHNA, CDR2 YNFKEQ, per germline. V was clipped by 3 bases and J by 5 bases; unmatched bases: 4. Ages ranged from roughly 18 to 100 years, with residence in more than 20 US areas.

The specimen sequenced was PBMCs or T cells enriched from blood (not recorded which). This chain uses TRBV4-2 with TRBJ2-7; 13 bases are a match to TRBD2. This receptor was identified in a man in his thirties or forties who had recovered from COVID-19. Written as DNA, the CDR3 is TGTGCCAGCAGCCAGGGGACTAGCGGGGTCGACGAGCAGTACTTC. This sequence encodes CASSQGTSGVDEQYF.